The 9 T cell receptor beta chains below all came from one sample that was sequenced in a study of cytomegalovirus exposure and HLA in healthy donors. Primers for the PCR totalled 60 Vbeta and 13 Jbeta. Clones were read by immunoSEQ multiplex PCR, and TCRdb kept only the in-frame ones, dropping some. The sample records 200,000 to 250,000 clones, around 73% being singletons. Sample: PBMCs. The receptors come from a male donor in good health and CMV-seronegative.

The chain combines TRBV29-1 with TRBJ2-1; 9 bases map to TRBD1. Per germline, CDR1 SQVTM and CDR2 ANQGSEA. The CDR3 has 13 amino acids. V lost 6 bases, J lost 10 bases, and 10 bases stayed unmatched. CDR3 region: CSVTPHRGQEQFF. The CDR3, as DNA: TGCAGCGTAACCCCCCACAGGGGGCAGGAGCAGTTCTTC.

This clone was counted between two and nine times. The chain uses TRBV18 and TRBJ1-1; D ambiguous. CDR1 and CDR2 from the germline V gene are KGHSH and LQKENI. V lost 3 bases, J lost 3 bases, and 8 bases lay in between. This CDR3 comprises 13 residues. CDR3 DNA sequence: TGTGCCAGCTCACCCCTCGGGGACACTGAAGCTTTCTTT. This gives the protein CASSPLGDTEAFF.

The V and J genes are TRBV21-1 and TRBJ1-4. TRBV21-1 has pseudogene status. This CDR3 region has 16 residues. CDR3: CASASLDAKRNEKLFF. The CDR3, as DNA: TGTGCCAGCGCCTCCTTGGATGCAAAGAGGAATGAAAAACTGTTTTTT.

This chain links TRBV9 with TRBJ2-2; the D gene is possibly TRBD1 (5 bases). The CDR3 is 14 amino acids. The V gene lost 2 bases and the J gene lost 4 bases, with 9 bases spanning the gap. The germline gives CDR1 SGDLS, CDR2 YYNGEE. Here the CDR3 DNA reads TGTGCCAGCAGCGTTCGACAGAGCACCGGGGAGCTGTTTTTT. Residues: CASSVRQSTGELFF.

J is TRBJ2-5 and V is TRBV7-8; no reliable D call. V lost 1 base and J 3 bases, leaving 12 bases between the germline ends. CDR3 length: 15 residues. Germline assignment: CDR1 SGHVS and CDR2 FQNEAQ. The CDR3 DNA reads as TGTGCCAGCAGCTTAGTCTCCACGCAGGAAGAGACCCAGTACTTC. Its translation: CASSLVSTQEETQYF.

This clone was counted between two and nine times. The chain is built from TRBV5-1 and TRBJ2-7, with D possibly TRBD2 on 6 matching bases. Germline V CDR1 and CDR2: SGHRS, YFSETQ. The CDR3 spans 13 residues. Trimming left V 1 base short and J 3 bases short, with 8 bases between. CDR3 in DNA: TGCGCCAGCAGCTTGAGCGGGTTCTACGAGCAGTACTTC. Protein sequence: CASSLSGFYEQYF.

This clone was recorded many times. The rearrangement links TRBV4-1 to TRBJ2-7; D gene uncertain. V shed 4 bases and J shed 1 base, with 17 bases lying between them. Germline V lookup: CDR1 MGHRA, CDR2 YSYEKL. The CDR3 covers 16 residues. The CDR3 is CASSRIPASGSYEQYF. DNA of the CDR3: TGCGCCAGCAGCCGGATCCCGGCTAGTGGGTCCTACGAGCAGTACTTC.

The rearrangement joins TRBV7-6 to TRBJ1-1; 9 bases are a match to TRBD1. The junction had 21 bases not matched to a gene; V was cut back by 5 bases and J by 5 bases. The CDR3 covers 19 residues. Germline lookup yields CDR1 SGHVS and CDR2 FNYEAQ. In nucleotides, the CDR3 is TGTGCCAGCAGCACACCAAGGGGCGGGACAGGGTACGTTGGGACTGAAGCTTTCTTT. This sequence encodes CASSTPRGGTGYVGTEAFF.

This chain joins TRBV19 and TRBJ2-7; 10 bases match TRBD1. Looked up from germline, CDR1 is LNHDA and CDR2 is SQIVND (reference sequence). V shed 4 bases, J shed 3 bases, and the junction held 12 bases outside the gene matches. The CDR3 contains 17 residues. CDR3: CASSTGSGTGVNYEQYF. CDR3 nucleotide sequence: TGTGCCAGTAGTACGGGATCCGGGACAGGGGTTAACTACGAGCAGTACTTC.